This section outlines one T cell receptor beta chain sequence together with its context. The data belong to a study of cytomegalovirus exposure and HLA in healthy donors. CDR1 is SGHNT, CDR2 YYREEE, per germline (reference sequence). The CDR3 runs 14 residues. J lost 6 bases, V lost 3 bases, and 5 bases had no gene match. Sequenced by immunoSEQ multiplex PCR; TCRdb stores in-frame clones only, minus some. Of 100,000 to 150,000 clones listed, approximately 92% are singletons. The V and J genes are TRBV5-4 and TRBJ2-2; 7 positions match TRBD1. This receptor was identified in a woman aged 18-29 years in good health and CMV-seronegative. Sequenced: PBMCs. The CDR3 DNA reads TGTGCCAGCAGCTCGACAGGGAGTGCCGGGGAGCTGTTTTTT. It translates to CASSSTGSAGELFF.